The 10 T cell receptor beta chains presented below share a single source sample, sequenced in a study of shared clonotypes between healthy human individuals. The repertoire was sequenced with immunoSEQ multiplex PCR; TCRdb's copy has only in-frame clones and lacks some. The profile covers fewer than 600,000 clones, with around 78% appearing a single time and around 12% taken by the ten largest. The specimen sequenced was PBMCs. These receptors all come from a woman in her thirties or forties in good health. Some clones in this sample may be carry-over from other donors' samples.

A note on this clone: Within the sample, other DNA sequences also encode this same CDR3. The V and J genes are TRBV11-1 and TRBJ2-5, with D hard to call. Germline CDR1 SGHAT, CDR2 FQDESV (reference sequence). Trimming removed 2 bases at V and 5 bases at J, with 12 bases between. The CDR3 totals 14 residues. The CDR3 region has the DNA TGTGCCAGCAGCTTAAGGCAGGCACAGGAGACCCAGTACTTC. It encodes CASSLRQAQETQYF.

The chain links TRBV2 to TRBJ2-1; 7 nucleotides agree with TRBD2. The CDR3 sequence is 12 residues long. Trimming took 5 bases from V and 7 from J; bases not matched to a gene: 2. Germline CDR1 and CDR2: SNHLY and FYNNEI. The CDR3 protein is CASSRGLNEQFF. CDR3 in DNA: TGTGCCAGCAGTCGGGGACTAAATGAGCAGTTCTTC.

The V gene is TRBV11-2, the J gene TRBJ2-7, with 9 nucleotides matching TRBD2. The trim removed 4 bases at V and 2 bases at J, leaving 9 bases unmatched. CDR3 length equals 16 residues. Per germline, CDR1 SGHAT and CDR2 FQNNGV. This chain's CDR3 is CASSSRELAGTYEQYF. The CDR3 DNA reads as TGTGCCAGCAGCTCCCGGGAACTAGCGGGTACCTACGAGCAGTACTTC. Looking up the rest from reference TRBV11-2 and TRBJ2-7 gives the full variable domain: EAGVAQSPRYKIIEKRQSVAFWCNPISGHATLYWYQQILGQGPKLLIQFQNNGVVDDSQLPKDRFSAERLKGVDSTLKIQPAKLEDSAVYLCASSSRELAGTYEQYFGPGTRLTVT.

The chain is built from TRBV4-3 and TRBJ2-7; 10 bases fit TRBD2. This CDR3 has 16 amino acids. Germline V lookup: CDR1 LGHNA, CDR2 YSLEER. The trim removed 1 base at V and 1 base at J, leaving 4 bases unmatched. The CDR3 sequence is CASSQVFSGRSYEQYF. CDR3 bases: TGCGCCAGCAGCCAAGTCTTTAGCGGGAGGTCCTACGAGCAGTACTTC.

This clone occurred many times. The J gene is TRBJ2-5, the V gene TRBV25-1, with 8 bases fitting TRBD2. J was trimmed by 5 bases and V by 4 bases; bases with no gene match: 6. Germline V gives CDR1 MGHDK, CDR2 SYGVNS. This CDR3 has 14 residues. The CDR3 sequence: CASSGGTRRETQYF. The CDR3, as DNA: TGTGCCAGCAGTGGTGGGACTAGGAGGGAGACCCAGTACTTC.

As to this clone: One junction end disagrees with the germline gene, perhaps due to a read error. The chain carries TRBV28 and TRBJ2-7; TRBD1 agrees at 9 bases. The CDR3 sequence is 15 residues long. The germline gives CDR1 MDHEN, CDR2 SYDVKM. The CDR3 DNA reads TGTGCCAGCAGTTTACCGGGACAGGGTCCTTATGTCAGGGGTTTC. Translated: CASSLPGQGPYVRGF.

The chain couples TRBV2 to TRBJ2-7; 8 bases fit TRBD1. This CDR3 is built from 13 residues. The germline gives CDR1 SNHLY, CDR2 FYNNEI. The ends lost 6 bases at V and 3 bases at J; junction bases unmatched: 4. As DNA, the CDR3 is TGTGCCAGCAGGCAGGGGGCTAGCTACGAGCAGTACTTC. The encoded protein is CASRQGASYEQYF.

This chain joins TRBV7-7 and TRBJ2-3; D ambiguous. V was clipped by 4 bases and J by 1 base, with 6 bases between them. Germline V lookup: CDR1 SSHAT, CDR2 FNYEAQ (reference sequence). CDR3 length equals 13 residues. The CDR3 loop reads CASSSSGTDTQYF. The CDR3, as DNA: TGTGCCAGCAGCTCCAGCGGCACAGATACGCAGTATTTT.

This clone came up once. The chain recombines TRBV7-9 with TRBJ1-2, with D possibly being TRBD1 (5 bases). Trimming cost V 7 bases and J 1 base, with 13 bases left between them. CDR1 and CDR2 from the germline V gene are SEHNR and FQNEAQ (reference sequence). The CDR3 has 14 residues. The DNA for the CDR3 is TGTGCCAGCACCTCTATGGGGGTTAACTATGGCTACACCTTC. Translation: CASTSMGVNYGYTF. The whole variable domain, remainder taken from reference TRBV7-9 and TRBJ1-2, is DTGVSQNPRHKITKRGQNVTFRCDPISEHNRLYWYRQTLGQGPEFLTYFQNEAQLEKSRLLSDRFSAERPKGSFSTLEIQRTEQGDSAMYLCASTSMGVNYGYTFGSGTRLTVV.

Of note for this clone: The conserved final phenylalanine or tryptophan is absent from the CDR3, which likely points to a read error. The J gene is TRBJ1-6, the V gene TRBV28; perhaps TRBD1 as D (5 bases). Trimming took off 5 bases at V and 6 bases at J, with 14 bases between the two ends. The germline gives CDR1 MDHEN, CDR2 SYDVKM. The CDR3 contains 15 residues. The CDR3 coding sequence is TGTGCCAGCAGTCCGACAGTTGGTCTTAATTCACCCCTCCACCTT. Translated: CASSPTVGLNSPLHL.